These 28 T cell receptor beta chains were sequenced from one sample in a study of blood T cell repertoires in COVID-19. Profiling relied on immunoSEQ multiplex PCR, and the TCRdb table lists in-frame clones only, not all of them. The data contain tens of thousands of clones, roughly 90% of them singletons. The sequenced sample was peripheral blood. The origin of the receptors is a man in his 70s with acute or convalescent COVID-19.

On this clone: Within the sample, other DNA sequences also encode this same CDR3. V and J are TRBV18 and TRBJ2-3, with 12 bases that match TRBD2. The germline V gene has CDR1 KGHSH and CDR2 LQKENI. V dropped 6 bases and J dropped 2; count of bases not matched to a gene: 6. The CDR3 covers 16 residues. The CDR3 nucleotides read TGTGCCAGCTCCCCCGGGACTAGCGGGTCCACAGATACGCAGTATTTT. As protein: CASSPGTSGSTDTQYF.

The chain links TRBV19 to TRBJ1-5; no clear D. The CDR3 length is 17 residues. Trimming took off 6 bases at V and 0 bases at J, with 18 bases between the two ends. Germline CDR1 and CDR2: LNHDA and SQIVND (reference sequence). This CDR3 is CASRLDGKINSNQPQHF. CDR3 nucleotide sequence: TGTGCCAGTAGACTGGACGGGAAAATAAATAGCAATCAGCCCCAGCATTTT. The full variable domain, with the rest looked up from reference TRBV19 and TRBJ1-5, is DGGITQSPKYLFRKEGQNVTLSCEQNLNHDAMYWYRQDPGQGLRLIYYSQIVNDFQKGDIAEGYSVSREKKESFPLTVTSAQKNPTAFYLCASRLDGKINSNQPQHFGDGTRLSIL.

The sample holds one count of this clone. CDR3 sequence: CASSSQWRGGETQYF. The CDR3 DNA reads as TGTGCCAGCAGCTCCCAGTGGCGGGGGGGAGAGACCCAGTACTTC. This chain joins TRBV7-2 and TRBJ2-5; 9 bases align to TRBD2. J was trimmed by 4 bases and V by 4 bases; bases with no gene match: 7. Germline CDR1 SGHTA, CDR2 FQGNSA. This CDR3 contains 15 residues.

This chain uses TRBV11-2 with TRBJ1-1; TRBD1 aligns across 10 bases. The CDR3 is 17 amino acids. With V trimmed by 5 bases and J by 1 base, 10 bases remained unmatched. Germline V CDR1 and CDR2: SGHAT, FQNNGV. CDR3 nucleotides: TGTGCCAGCAGCCAGAAACGACAGGGGGCCCCGAACACTGAAGCTTTCTTT. Residues: CASSQKRQGAPNTEAFF.

This clone occurred a few times. V gene TRBV7-2 combines with J gene TRBJ1-5; 8 nucleotides line up with TRBD1. CDR1 SGHTA and CDR2 FQGNSA come from the germline V gene. This CDR3 spans 14 amino acids. V lost 5 bases and J lost 3; bases outside the gene matches: 3. CDR3 in amino acids: CASSPTGANQPQHF. In nucleotides, the CDR3 is TGTGCCAGCAGCCCGACAGGGGCCAATCAGCCCCAGCATTTT.

The rearrangement joins TRBV28 to TRBJ2-1; 13 nucleotides match TRBD2. From germline, CDR1 is MDHEN and CDR2 SYDVKM. V dropped 4 bases and J dropped 0; count of bases not matched to a gene: 9. The CDR3 has 19 residues. CDR3 amino acids: CASSSPGLAGRGSYNEQFF. The CDR3, as DNA: TGTGCCAGCAGTTCCCCGGGACTAGCGGGAAGAGGCTCCTACAATGAGCAGTTCTTC.

The chain employs TRBV5-1 and TRBJ2-3, with a tentative D call TRBD1 (6 bases). The CDR3 is made up of 14 amino acids. Trimming stripped 0 bases from V and 4 bases from J, with 9 bases between. Germline V gene sequence: CDR1 SGHRS, CDR2 YFSETQ. DNA for the CDR3: TGCGCCAGCAGCTTGGGCCAGGGGTCAGATACGCAGTATTTT. This sequence encodes CASSLGQGSDTQYF.

This clone was detected once. J is TRBJ2-5 and V is TRBV7-9; the match to TRBD2 covers 9 bases. Unmatched junction bases numbered 12, after V lost 5 bases and J lost 5 bases. Germline assignment: CDR1 SEHNR and CDR2 FQNEAQ (reference sequence). CDR3 length: 16 residues. The CDR3 nucleotides read TGTGCCAGCAGCATAAGACTAGCGGACTTAGGGGAGACCCAGTACTTC. Translation: CASSIRLADLGETQYF.

This clone was seen just once. CDR3 amino acids: CASSFQQQHYNEQFF. CDR3 DNA sequence: TGTGCCAGCAGCTTTCAACAGCAACACTACAATGAGCAGTTCTTC. The chain recombines TRBV5-4 with TRBJ2-1; D gene ambiguous. CDR1 is SGHNT, CDR2 YYREEE, per germline (reference sequence). The CDR3 runs to 15 residues. V lost 2 bases and J lost 3, with 12 bases in between.

This chain joins TRBV13 and TRBJ1-2; the D gene is possibly TRBD1 (6 bases). Deletions cut 1 base from V and 4 bases from J, with 13 bases between. CDR3 length equals 15 residues. Germline CDR1 is PRHDT and CDR2 is FYEKMQ (reference sequence). This CDR3 is CASSLAGQSIYGYTF. CDR3 nucleotides: TGTGCCAGCAGCTTAGCCGGACAGAGTATCTATGGCTACACCTTC.

A remark on this clone: The junction and the germline gene differ at one end; a read error may be behind it. The chain couples TRBV11-2 to TRBJ1-1; TRBD1 aligns across 7 bases. The length of the CDR3 is 15 residues. Germline lookup yields CDR1 SGHAT and CDR2 FQNNGV. Written as DNA, the CDR3 is TGTGCCAGCACCTTAAGGGGACAGATGAACACTGAAGCTTTCTTT. This encodes CASTLRGQMNTEAFF.

The genes are TRBV10-1 and TRBJ1-1; D unclear. Germline V gene sequence: CDR1 WNHNN, CDR2 SYGVQD (reference sequence). CDR3 size: 15 residues. V lost 2 bases, J lost 0 bases, and 10 bases lay in between. The CDR3 loop reads CASSEARHMNTEAFF. CDR3 coding DNA: TGCGCCAGCAGTGAGGCCAGGCACATGAACACTGAAGCTTTCTTT.

The chain couples TRBV5-4 to TRBJ2-2; 7 bases are shared with TRBD2. J lost 3 bases, V lost 4 bases, and 6 bases had no gene match. Germline V lookup: CDR1 SGHNT, CDR2 YYREEE (reference sequence). The CDR3 is 15 amino acids. The CDR3 DNA is TGTGCCAGCAGCGGGGGAGGGCCGTACACCGGGGAGCTGTTTTTT. Its translation is CASSGGGPYTGELFF.

The rearrangement links TRBV7-2 to TRBJ1-5, with no clear D. Germline CDR1 SGHTA, CDR2 FQGNSA. V was shortened by 6 bases and J by 1 base, with 13 bases between the two germline ends. The CDR3 totals 15 residues. The CDR3 DNA reads TGTGCCAGCAGTTTCCAGGTCGAAAGCAATCAGCCCCAGCATTTT. Encoded protein: CASSFQVESNQPQHF.

V is TRBV6-5 and J is TRBJ1-5; tentative D call: TRBD1 (5 bases). The CDR3 extends over 15 amino acids. Germline V lookup: CDR1 MNHEY, CDR2 SVGAGI. The V gene lost 0 bases and the J gene lost 10 bases, with 16 bases spanning the gap. The CDR3 bases are TGTGCCAGCAGTTACTCTGGGCAGGGTCTCGGTCCCCAGCATTTT. Protein: CASSYSGQGLGPQHF.

This chain links TRBV3-1 (or the pseudogene TRBV3-2) with TRBJ2-1; D is uncertain. The CDR3 covers 13 residues. V lost 0 bases and J 14 bases, leaving 14 bases between the germline ends. Per the germline V gene, CDR1 is LGHDT and CDR2 is YNNKEL (reference sequence). The CDR3 sequence is CASSQEPPAPKFF. CDR3 sequence (DNA): TGTGCCAGCAGCCAAGAACCCCCCGCGCCCAAGTTCTTC.

The gene calls are TRBV28 and TRBJ1-2; 7 bases are a match to TRBD1. Unmatched junction bases numbered 5, after V lost 4 bases and J lost 0 bases. Per germline, CDR1 MDHEN and CDR2 SYDVKM. The CDR3 is made up of 15 amino acids. DNA for the CDR3: TGTGCCAGCAGTTCTACCGGGACAGCTAACTATGGCTACACCTTC. It yields the protein CASSSTGTANYGYTF.

The chain carries TRBV5-1 and TRBJ2-5; 10 bases align to TRBD1. The V gene end was trimmed by 0 bases and the J gene end by 5 bases; junction bases not matched to a gene: 4. The CDR3 sequence is 15 residues long. Germline CDR1 SGHRS, CDR2 YFSETQ. The CDR3 protein is CASSLGTGGEETQYF. CDR3 bases: TGCGCCAGCAGCTTGGGGACAGGGGGAGAGGAGACCCAGTACTTC.

This rearrangement joins TRBV3-1 (or the pseudogene TRBV3-2) to TRBJ2-2; the match to TRBD2 covers 7 bases. Trimming at V came to 7 bases and at J to 5 bases, leaving 10 bases not matched to a gene. CDR3 length equals 15 residues. In germline, CDR1 is LGHDT, CDR2 YNNKEL (reference sequence). The CDR3 DNA reads TGTGCCAGCACCCCCCCGACGGGGGGAACCGGGGAGCTGTTTTTT. Amino acid sequence: CASTPPTGGTGELFF.

The chain is built from TRBV29-1 and TRBJ2-5, with 10 bases identical to TRBD2. The germline CDR1 and CDR2 sequences are SQVTM and ANQGSEA. This CDR3 is 14 amino acids long. V dropped 2 bases and J dropped 6; count of bases not matched to a gene: 6. CDR3: CSVESPSGSKTQYF. The CDR3, as DNA: TGCAGCGTTGAATCCCCTAGCGGGAGTAAGACCCAGTACTTC.

For the CDR3, the DNA is TGTGCCAGCAGGTCCACAGGGGGATTCTACGAGCAGTACTTC. This encodes CASRSTGGFYEQYF. The chain links TRBV6-5 to TRBJ2-7, with 8 bases identical to TRBD1. The CDR3 contains 14 residues. Germline values: CDR1 MNHEY, CDR2 SVGAGI. Losses at the gene ends were 6 bases for V and 3 bases for J; bases not matched to a gene: 7.

Worth noting for this clone: Its ends do not fully match the called genes, so a read error is possible. J is TRBJ2-3 and V is TRBV19; 7 bases fit TRBD2. Germline values: CDR1 LNHDA, CDR2 SQIVND (reference sequence). The CDR3 runs to 16 residues. CDR3 loop: CASSILAGVSTDTQYF. In DNA form, the CDR3 reads TGTGCCAGTAGTATCCTCGCGGGAGTTAGCACCGATACGCAGTATTTT. The whole variable domain, remainder taken from reference TRBV19 and TRBJ2-3, is DGGITQSPKYLFRKEGQNVTLSCEQNLNHDAMYWYRQDPGQGLRLIYYSQIVNDFQKGDIAEGYSVSREKKESFPLTVTSAQKNPTAFYLCASSILAGVSTDTQYFGPGTRLTVL.

This sequence joins TRBV7-6 and TRBJ1-6; D may be TRBD1 (6 bases). The length of the CDR3 is 14 residues. The ends were cut back, 5 bases at V and 5 bases at J, with 10 bases in the middle. The germline V gene has CDR1 SGHVS and CDR2 FNYEAQ. Here the CDR3 reads CASSRDKDNSPLHF. In DNA form, the CDR3 reads TGTGCCAGCAGCAGGGACAAAGATAATTCACCCCTCCACTTT.

V is TRBV6-5 and J is TRBJ2-1, with D possibly being TRBD2 (6 bases). Germline V gene data show CDR1 as MNHEY and CDR2 as SVGAGI. V lost 8 bases and J 4 bases, leaving 18 bases between the germline ends. The CDR3 is 15 residues long. CDR3 in DNA: TGTGCCAGCTCGATTAGCGGAGGGGTATACAATGAGCAGTTCTTC. Translating it yields CASSISGGVYNEQFF.

The chain recombines TRBV6-2 or TRBV6-3 with TRBJ1-4, with D maybe TRBD1 (6 bases). Germline V gene data show CDR1 as MNHEY and CDR2 as SVGEGT. The CDR3 is made up of 15 amino acids. The V and J ends lost 2 bases and 6 bases respectively, with 13 bases between them. Here the CDR3 reads CASSYMSKGDEKLFF. CDR3 sequence (DNA): TGTGCCAGCAGTTACATGAGCAAGGGGGATGAAAAACTGTTTTTT.

The V and J genes are TRBV6-2 or TRBV6-3 and TRBJ1-1; 9 bases align to TRBD1. This CDR3 is built from 13 residues. Germline V gene lookup returns CDR1 MNHEY and CDR2 SVGEGT. Trimming at V came to 2 bases and at J to 8 bases, leaving 3 bases not matched to a gene. The CDR3 sequence: CASSYGGTGEAFF. The CDR3 DNA reads TGTGCCAGCAGTTACGGGGGGACAGGGGAAGCTTTCTTT.

The V call is TRBV9, the J call TRBJ2-7; D may be TRBD1 (6 bases). The germline V gene has CDR1 SGDLS and CDR2 YYNGEE. The CDR3 covers 14 residues. Trimming left V 0 bases short and J 5 bases short, with 12 bases between. The CDR3 loop is CASSVVAGVDEQYF. Here the CDR3 DNA reads TGTGCCAGCAGCGTAGTTGCAGGGGTTGACGAGCAGTACTTC.

The genes are TRBV28 and TRBJ2-7; TRBD1 is a possible D gene (9 bases). Trimming took 6 bases from V and 7 from J, leaving 37 bases between them. Germline V gives CDR1 MDHEN, CDR2 SYDVKM. The CDR3 totals 20 residues. The CDR3 loop reads CASRQRSGQGLSGSLGEQYF. For the CDR3, the DNA is TGTGCCAGCAGACAGCGATCGGGACAGGGCCTCAGCGGGAGCCTTGGAGAGCAGTACTTC.